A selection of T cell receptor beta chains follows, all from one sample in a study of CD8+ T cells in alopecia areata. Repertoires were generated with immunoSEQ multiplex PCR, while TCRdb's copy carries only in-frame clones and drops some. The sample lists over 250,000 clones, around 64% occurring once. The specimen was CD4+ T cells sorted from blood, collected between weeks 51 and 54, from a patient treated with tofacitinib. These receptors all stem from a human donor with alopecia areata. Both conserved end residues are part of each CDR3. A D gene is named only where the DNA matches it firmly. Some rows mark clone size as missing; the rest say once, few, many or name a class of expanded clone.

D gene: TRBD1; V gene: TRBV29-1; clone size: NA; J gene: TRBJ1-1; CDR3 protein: CSVEQGANTEAFF; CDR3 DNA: TGCAGCGTTGAACAGGGGGCGAACACTGAAGCTTTCTTT
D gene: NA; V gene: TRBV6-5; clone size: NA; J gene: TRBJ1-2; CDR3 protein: CASSFAITGAYGYTF; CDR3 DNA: TGTGCCAGCAGTTTTGCTATTACCGGGGCCTATGGCTACACCTTC
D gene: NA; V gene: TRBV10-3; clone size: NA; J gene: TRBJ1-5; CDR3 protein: CAISATPQGIDQPQHF; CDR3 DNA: TGTGCCATCAGTGCGACGCCTCAGGGTATTGATCAGCCCCAGCATTTT
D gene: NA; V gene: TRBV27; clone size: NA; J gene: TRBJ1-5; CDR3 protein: CASSLEGVDQPQHF; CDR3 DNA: TGTGCCAGCAGTTTAGAGGGGGTTGATCAGCCCCAGCATTTT
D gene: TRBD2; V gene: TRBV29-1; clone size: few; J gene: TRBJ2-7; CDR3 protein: CSVGTSETYEQYF; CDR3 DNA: TGCAGCGTCGGGACTAGCGAGACCTACGAGCAGTACTTC
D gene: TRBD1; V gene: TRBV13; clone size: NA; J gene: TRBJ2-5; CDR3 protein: CASSHRDRGQETQYF; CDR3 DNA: TGTGCCAGCAGCCATCGGGACAGGGGGCAGGAGACCCAGTACTTC
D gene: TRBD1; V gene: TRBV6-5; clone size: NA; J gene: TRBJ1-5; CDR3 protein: CASSYTRTGVGQPQHF; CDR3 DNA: TGTGCCAGCAGTTACACAAGAACAGGGGTGGGACAGCCCCAGCATTTT
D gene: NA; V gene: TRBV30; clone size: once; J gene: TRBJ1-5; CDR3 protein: CAWTSDSNQPQHF; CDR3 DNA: TGTGCCTGGACCTCCGATAGCAATCAGCCCCAGCATTTT
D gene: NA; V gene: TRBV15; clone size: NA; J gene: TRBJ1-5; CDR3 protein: CATSQNSNQPQHF; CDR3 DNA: TGTGCCACCAGCCAAAATAGCAATCAGCCCCAGCATTTT
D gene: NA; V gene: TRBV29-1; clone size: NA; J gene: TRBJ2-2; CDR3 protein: CSVGDTPNTGELFF; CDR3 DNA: TGCAGCGTTGGGGACACCCCGAACACCGGGGAGCTGTTTTTT
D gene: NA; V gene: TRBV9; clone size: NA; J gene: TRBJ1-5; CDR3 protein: CASSVAGNQPQHF; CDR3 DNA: TGTGCCAGCAGCGTCGCGGGCAATCAGCCCCAGCATTTT
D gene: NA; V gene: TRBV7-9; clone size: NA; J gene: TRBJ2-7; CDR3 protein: CASSLARRPYEQYF; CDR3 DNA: TGTGCCAGCAGCTTAGCGCGAAGGCCCTACGAGCAGTACTTC
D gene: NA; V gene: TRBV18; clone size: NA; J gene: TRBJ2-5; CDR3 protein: CASSPVSPYETQYF; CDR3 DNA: TGTGCCAGCTCACCAGTTAGCCCTTACGAGACCCAGTACTTC
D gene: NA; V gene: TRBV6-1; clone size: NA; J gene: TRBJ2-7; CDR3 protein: CASSADRVSYEQYF; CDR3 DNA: TGTGCCAGCAGTGCCGACAGAGTCTCCTACGAGCAGTACTTC
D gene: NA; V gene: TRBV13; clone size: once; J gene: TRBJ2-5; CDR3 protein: CASSLRPETQYF; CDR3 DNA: TGTGCCAGCAGCTTAAGGCCGGAGACCCAGTACTTC
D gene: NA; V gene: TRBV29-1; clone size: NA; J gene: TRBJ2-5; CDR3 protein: CSAKEDGGGTQYF; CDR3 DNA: TGCAGCGCCAAAGAAGACGGCGGCGGGACCCAGTACTTC
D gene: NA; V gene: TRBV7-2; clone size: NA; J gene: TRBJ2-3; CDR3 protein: CASSYDTVKPGQYF; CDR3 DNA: TGTGCCAGCAGCTATGATACGGTGAAGCCGGGGCAGTATTTT
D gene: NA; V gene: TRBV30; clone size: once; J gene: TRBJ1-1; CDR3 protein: CAWSAPGYTEAFF; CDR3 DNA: TGTGCCTGGAGTGCCCCCGGATACACTGAAGCTTTCTTT
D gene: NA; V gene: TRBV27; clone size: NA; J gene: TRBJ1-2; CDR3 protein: CASSLGPGVYGYTF; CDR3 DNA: TGTGCCAGCAGTTTAGGTCCAGGGGTGTATGGCTACACCTTC
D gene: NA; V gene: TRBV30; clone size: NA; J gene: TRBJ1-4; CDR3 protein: CACHTLSGAEKLFF; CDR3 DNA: TGTGCCTGCCATACTTTATCCGGGGCCGAAAAACTGTTTTTT
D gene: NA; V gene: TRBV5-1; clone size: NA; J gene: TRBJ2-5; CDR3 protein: CASSSTAGAETQYF; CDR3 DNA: TGCGCCAGCAGCTCCACGGCGGGGGCTGAGACCCAGTACTTC
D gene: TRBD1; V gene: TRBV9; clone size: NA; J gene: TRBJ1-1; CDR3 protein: CASSEGAVEVATEAFF; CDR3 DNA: TGTGCCAGCAGCGAGGGGGCCGTGGAGGTGGCCACTGAAGCTTTCTTT
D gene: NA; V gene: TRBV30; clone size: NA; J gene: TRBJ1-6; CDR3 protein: CAWSRNSYNSPLHF; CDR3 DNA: TGTGCCTGGAGTAGGAACTCCTATAATTCACCCCTCCACTTT
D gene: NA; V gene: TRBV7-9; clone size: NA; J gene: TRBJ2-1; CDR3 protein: CASSLDHEQFF; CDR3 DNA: TGTGCCAGCAGCTTAGACCATGAGCAGTTCTTC
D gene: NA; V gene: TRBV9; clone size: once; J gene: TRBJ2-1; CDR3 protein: CASSAYRSSYNEQFF; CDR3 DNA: TGTGCCAGCAGCGCGTACAGGAGCTCCTACAATGAGCAGTTCTTC
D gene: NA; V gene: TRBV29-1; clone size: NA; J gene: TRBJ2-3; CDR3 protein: CSVGELADTQYF; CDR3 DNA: TGCAGCGTTGGAGAGCTCGCAGATACGCAGTATTTT